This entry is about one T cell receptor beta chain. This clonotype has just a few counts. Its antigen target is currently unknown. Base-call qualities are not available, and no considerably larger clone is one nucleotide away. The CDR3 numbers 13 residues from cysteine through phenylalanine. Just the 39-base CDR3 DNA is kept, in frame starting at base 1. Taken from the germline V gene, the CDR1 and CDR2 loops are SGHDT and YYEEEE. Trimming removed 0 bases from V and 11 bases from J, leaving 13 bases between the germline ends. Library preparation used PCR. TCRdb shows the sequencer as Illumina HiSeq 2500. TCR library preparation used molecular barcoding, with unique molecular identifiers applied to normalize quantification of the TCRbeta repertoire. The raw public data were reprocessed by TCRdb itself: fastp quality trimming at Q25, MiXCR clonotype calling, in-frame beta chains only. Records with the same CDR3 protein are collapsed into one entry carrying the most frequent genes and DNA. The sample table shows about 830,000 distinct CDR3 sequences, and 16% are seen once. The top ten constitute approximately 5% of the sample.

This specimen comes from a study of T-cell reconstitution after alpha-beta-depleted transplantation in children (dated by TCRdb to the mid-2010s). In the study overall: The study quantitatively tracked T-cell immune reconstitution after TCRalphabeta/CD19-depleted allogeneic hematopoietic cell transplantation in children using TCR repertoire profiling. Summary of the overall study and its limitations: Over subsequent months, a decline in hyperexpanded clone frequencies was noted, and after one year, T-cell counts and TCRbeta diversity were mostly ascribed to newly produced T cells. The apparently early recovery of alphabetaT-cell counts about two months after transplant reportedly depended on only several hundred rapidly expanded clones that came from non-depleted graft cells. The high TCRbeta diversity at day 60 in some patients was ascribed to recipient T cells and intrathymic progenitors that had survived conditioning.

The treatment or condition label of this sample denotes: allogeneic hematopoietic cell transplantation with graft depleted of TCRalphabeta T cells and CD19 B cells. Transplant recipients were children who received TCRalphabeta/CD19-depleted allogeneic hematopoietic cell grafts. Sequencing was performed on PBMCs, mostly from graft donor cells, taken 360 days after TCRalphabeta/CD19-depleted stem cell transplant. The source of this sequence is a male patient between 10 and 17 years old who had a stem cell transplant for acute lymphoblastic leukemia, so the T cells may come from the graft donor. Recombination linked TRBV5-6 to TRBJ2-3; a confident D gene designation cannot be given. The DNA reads TGTGCCAGCAGCTTGGCCAGTGAGTATCTGCAGTATTTT. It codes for CASSLASEYLQYF.